This T cell receptor (beta chain) derives from a study of shared clonotypes between healthy human individuals. The study's findings and limits: Estimated richness values were generally larger in naive subsets than in memory subsets. A handful of donors showed sharing of approximately 5% of naive CD4 clonotypes. Some clonotypes were shared by all four sorted-subset donors, while others were not shared. The non-shared ones had lower generation probabilities than the shared ones.

As for this clone: Its antigen remains unidentified.

This table comes from immunoSEQ multiplex PCR, and its TCRdb copy is limited to in-frame clones, with some not included. The table records some 1.1 million clones, roughly 80% of them present only once. This CDR3 spans 13 amino acids. V dropped 3 bases and J dropped 2 bases, with 8 bases sitting between them. Germline lookup yields CDR1 MNHEY and CDR2 SMNVEV (reference sequence). The specimen sequenced was memory CD4+ T cells from PBMCs. Stated subset: CD45RA-negative fraction. The chain combines TRBV27 with TRBJ2-7, with D possibly matching TRBD2 (5 bases). The clonotype originates from a man in his late teens or twenties in good health. Some clones in this sample may be carry-over from other donors' samples. CDR3 DNA sequence: TGTGCCAGCAGTTTGAGGGAAACCTACGAGCAGTACTTC. Amino acids: CASSLRETYEQYF.